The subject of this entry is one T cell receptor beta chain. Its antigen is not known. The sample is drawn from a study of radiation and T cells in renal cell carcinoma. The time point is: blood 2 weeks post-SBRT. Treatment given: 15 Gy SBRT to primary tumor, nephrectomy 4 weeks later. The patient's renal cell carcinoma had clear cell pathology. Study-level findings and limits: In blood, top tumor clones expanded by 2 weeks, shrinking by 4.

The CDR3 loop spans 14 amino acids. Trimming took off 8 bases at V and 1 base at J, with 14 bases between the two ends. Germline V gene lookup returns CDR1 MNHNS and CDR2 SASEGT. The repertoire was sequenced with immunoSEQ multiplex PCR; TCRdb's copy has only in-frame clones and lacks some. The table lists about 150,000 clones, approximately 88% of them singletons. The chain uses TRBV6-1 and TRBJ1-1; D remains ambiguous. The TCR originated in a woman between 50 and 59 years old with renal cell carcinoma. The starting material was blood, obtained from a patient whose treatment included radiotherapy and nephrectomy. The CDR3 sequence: CASSKGGQNTEAFF. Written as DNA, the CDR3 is TGTGCCAGCTCTAAAGGTGGTCAGAACACTGAAGCTTTCTTT.